The clone carrying this TCR beta chain was counted a few times. This record belongs to a study of CD8 T cells in Susac syndrome. Reverse transcription of about 0.45 to 1 ug RNA was performed with random hexamers. It was immunoSEQ multiplex PCR that amplified TCR beta CDR3 across 54 Vbeta and 13 Jbeta. MiXCR was run by TCRdb on the immunoSEQ multiplex PCR reads, yielding one entry per CDR3 protein. This sample yields roughly 200,000 distinct CDR3 sequences, of which about 95% are seen a single time; approximately 0.098% belongs to the top ten. The authors sequenced TCR beta from blood CD8+ and CD4+ T cells. Isolation of CD8+ and CD4+ T cells was performed negatively, whereas enrichment of TEMRA cells was done by FACS. The specimen sequenced was CD4+ T cells from PBMCs. The TCR originated in a human donor in good health.

The CDR3 DNA is TGTGCCAGCAGTTTACAGAACTACGAGCAGTACTTC. Its translation is CASSLQNYEQYF. J is TRBJ2-7 and V is TRBV28; no definite D call. The V end lost 2 bases, the J end lost 3 bases, and 5 bases lay between the germline ends. The CDR3 is made up of 12 amino acids. The germline V gene encodes CDR1 MDHEN and CDR2 SYDVKM. The full variable domain, completed using reference TRBV28 and TRBJ2-7, is DVKVTQSSRYLVKRTGEKVFLECVQDMDHENMFWYRQDPGLGLRLIYFSYDVKMKEKGDIPEGYSVSREKKERFSLILESASTNQTSMYLCASSLQNYEQYFGPGTRLTVT.